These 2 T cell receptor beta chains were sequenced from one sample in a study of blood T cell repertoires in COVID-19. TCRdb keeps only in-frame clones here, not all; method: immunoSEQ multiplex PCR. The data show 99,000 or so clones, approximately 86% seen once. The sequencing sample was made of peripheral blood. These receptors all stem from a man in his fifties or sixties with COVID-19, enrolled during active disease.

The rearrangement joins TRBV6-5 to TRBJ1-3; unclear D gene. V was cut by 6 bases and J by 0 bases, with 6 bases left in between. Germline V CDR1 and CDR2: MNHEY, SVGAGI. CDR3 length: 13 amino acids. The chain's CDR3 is CASRGHSGNTIYF. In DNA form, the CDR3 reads TGTGCCAGCAGGGGCCACTCTGGAAACACCATATATTTT.

CDR3 amino acids: CASSLPRPGTSVFNEQFF. CDR3 DNA: TGTGCCAGCAGTTTACCCCGACCCGGGACTAGCGTATTCAATGAGCAGTTCTTC. This chain uses TRBV28 with TRBJ2-1; 10 nucleotides line up with TRBD2. The CDR3 spans 18 residues. Germline V CDR1 and CDR2: MDHEN, SYDVKM. V lost 2 bases, J lost 6 bases, and 13 bases stayed unmatched.